The 30 T cell receptor beta chains below were found in one sample sequenced in a study of CD8+ T cells in alopecia areata. Extracted RNA was reverse transcribed, and the resulting cDNA served as sequencing template. The assay was immunoSEQ multiplex PCR, and TCRdb's table has in-frame clones only and misses some. The sample includes about 250,000 clones, 60% of them seen just once. Treatment indicated: oral pan-JAK inhibitor, 5-10 mg twice daily. Specimen: CD4+ T cells sorted from blood, collected around week 54, from a patient treated with tofacitinib. Receptors originate from a human donor with alopecia areata.

This clone has more than one count but fewer than ten. The genes are TRBV7-2 and TRBJ2-1; D gene ambiguous. Germline CDR1 SGHTA, CDR2 FQGNSA. The CDR3 sequence is 14 residues long. With 9 bases removed from V and 3 bases from J, the gap between germline ends came to 15 bases. CDR3 region: CASESGVFYNEQFF. Written as DNA, the CDR3 is TGTGCCAGTGAAAGTGGGGTTTTCTACAATGAGCAGTTCTTC.

This clone appeared a single time. The chain is built from TRBV29-1 and TRBJ1-5, with D hard to call. Between the trimmed V and J ends, which lost 4 bases and 5 bases, there was a span of 12 bases. The CDR3 extends over 13 amino acids. Looked up from germline, CDR1 is SQVTM and CDR2 is ANQGSEA. CDR3: CSVGRASDQPQHF. The DNA of the CDR3 is TGCAGCGTTGGCCGGGCCTCCGATCAGCCCCAGCATTTT.

V gene TRBV4-1 combines with J gene TRBJ2-7; 8 bases fit TRBD1. The V segment lost 0 bases and the J segment 5 bases; nucleotides outside the gene matches: 9. The CDR3 is 16 residues long. Looked up from germline, CDR1 is MGHRA and CDR2 is YSYEKL. The DNA for the CDR3 is TGCGCCAGCAGCCAAGATCCCGGACAGGGTAGCCACGAGCAGTACTTC. Its translation: CASSQDPGQGSHEQYF.

CDR3 coding DNA: TGTGCCTGGAGTCCGGGTGCGGGCTACGAGCAGTACTTC. Translated: CAWSPGAGYEQYF. This rearrangement joins TRBV30 to TRBJ2-7; tentative D call: TRBD2 (5 bases). Germline CDR1 reads GTSNPN; CDR2 reads SVGIG (reference sequence). The ends were cut back, 2 bases at V and 3 bases at J, with 11 bases in the middle. The CDR3 consists of 13 residues.

Only a few counts were recorded for this clone. The CDR3 region is CASSQTDNTEAFF. CDR3 nucleotides: TGTGCCAGCAGCCAGACTGATAACACTGAAGCTTTCTTT. J is TRBJ1-1 and V is TRBV7-9; D not resolved. With 5 bases removed from V and 2 bases from J, the gap between germline ends came to 9 bases. Looked up from germline, CDR1 is SEHNR and CDR2 is FQNEAQ (reference sequence). This CDR3 spans 13 amino acids.

The chain uses TRBV4-3 and TRBJ2-7, with D perhaps being TRBD1 or TRBD2 (5 bases each). CDR1 LGHNA and CDR2 YSLEER come from the germline V gene. This CDR3 is 15 amino acids long. V lost 0 bases and J lost 4, with 13 bases in between. The CDR3 spells CASSQDPGPRYEQYF. The CDR3 nucleotides read TGCGCCAGCAGCCAAGATCCGGGACCTAGATACGAGCAGTACTTC.

The rearrangement joins TRBV9 to TRBJ2-3; D is unclear. The CDR3 runs to 13 residues. Trimming removed 0 bases at V and 2 bases at J, with 4 bases between. Germline V gives CDR1 SGDLS, CDR2 YYNGEE. CDR3 DNA: TGTGCCAGCAGCGTAGTCCACACAGATACGCAGTATTTT. This encodes CASSVVHTDTQYF.

The table lists this clone with a few counts. The rearrangement joins TRBV7-9 to TRBJ2-2; D gene unclear. The length of the CDR3 is 13 residues. V was pared by 2 bases and J by 1 base, with 2 bases between. The germline CDR1 and CDR2 sequences are SEHNR and FQNEAQ (reference sequence). For the CDR3, the DNA is TGTGCCAGCAGCTTATTGAACACCGGGGAGCTGTTTTTT. It codes for CASSLLNTGELFF.

This clone was found a few times. The rearrangement joins TRBV4-2 to TRBJ2-7; D is unclear. V was cut by 3 bases and J by 5 bases, with 17 bases left in between. The CDR3 runs 15 residues. Looked up from germline, CDR1 is LGHNA and CDR2 is YNFKEQ. In nucleotides, the CDR3 is TGTGCCAGCAGCCAGGGCCCGACTCCCCGCGACGAGCAGTACTTC. Translated, it gives CASSQGPTPRDEQYF.

The rearrangement uses TRBV7-9 and TRBJ1-5; no reliable D call. The CDR3 has 13 amino acids. V lost 5 bases, J lost 1 base, and 6 bases lay in between. From germline, CDR1 is SEHNR and CDR2 FQNEAQ (reference sequence). CDR3 protein: CASSERSNQPQHF. Written as DNA, the CDR3 is TGTGCCAGCAGCGAAAGAAGCAATCAGCCCCAGCATTTT.

A remark on this clone: Other DNA sequences from this sample encode an identical CDR3 as well. This chain links TRBV7-9 with TRBJ2-7; D unclear. Per the germline V gene, CDR1 is SEHNR and CDR2 is FQNEAQ (reference sequence). V lost 5 bases to trimming and J lost 0 bases, with 8 bases between them. The CDR3 consists of 13 residues. The CDR3 is CASSPSLSYEQYF. CDR3 nucleotide sequence: TGTGCCAGCAGCCCCTCCCTCTCCTACGAGCAGTACTTC.

The chain uses TRBV30 and TRBJ1-1, with 10 bases lining up with TRBD1. CDR3 length: 13 residues. V trimming: 8 bases; J trimming: 4 bases; junction bases outside the gene matches: 7. Germline values: CDR1 GTSNPN, CDR2 SVGIG (reference sequence). CDR3 nucleotide sequence: TGTGCCCGAGACAGGGGGCTAGCCACTGAAGCTTTCTTT. Its protein product is CARDRGLATEAFF. Using reference TRBV30 and TRBJ1-1 for the parts outside the CDR3, the full variable domain is SQTIHQWPATLVQPVGSPLSLECTVEGTSNPNLYWYRQAAGRGLQLLFYSVGIGQISSEVPQNLSASRPQDRQFILSSKKLLLSDSGFYLCARDRGLATEAFFGQGTRLTVV.

This clone was observed a handful of times. The rearrangement links TRBV29-1 to TRBJ1-1; D unresolved. The V gene lost 7 bases and the J gene lost 0 bases, with 12 bases spanning the gap. The length of the CDR3 is 13 residues. CDR1 is SQVTM and CDR2 is ANQGSEA in the germline V gene. CDR3 amino acids: CSAEGLLNTEAFF. CDR3 DNA: TGCAGCGCGGAAGGACTCCTGAACACTGAAGCTTTCTTT.

The chain employs TRBV6-5 and TRBJ2-2; TRBD2 matches at 9 bases. Trimming at V came to 8 bases and at J to 6 bases, leaving 7 bases not matched to a gene. CDR3 size: 14 residues. The V gene's germline CDR1 is MNHEY and CDR2 SVGAGI. CDR3 in amino acids: CASVAGGRPGELFF. CDR3 bases: TGTGCCAGCGTCGCGGGGGGGCGGCCCGGGGAGCTGTTTTTT.

This clone was counted a single time. The chain joins TRBV4-1 to TRBJ1-6; D uncertain. The CDR3 is made up of 11 amino acids. Germline V lookup: CDR1 MGHRA, CDR2 YSYEKL. With 6 bases removed from V and 14 bases from J, the gap between germline ends came to 11 bases. The CDR3 sequence is CASRDRESLHF. The DNA for the CDR3 is TGCGCCAGCAGGGATCGGGAGTCCCTCCACTTT.

The chain has TRBV2 and TRBJ1-6, with D maybe TRBD1 (6 bases). The CDR3 has 15 amino acids. The V gene's germline CDR1 is SNHLY and CDR2 FYNNEI. Trimming removed 6 bases at V and 7 bases at J, with 16 bases between. The CDR3 protein is CASRGGRGANSPLHF. CDR3 nucleotides: TGTGCCAGCAGGGGCGGCAGGGGAGCCAATTCACCCCTCCACTTT. The variable domain in full, completed from reference TRBV2 and TRBJ1-6, reads EPEVTQTPSHQVTQMGQEVILRCVPISNHLYFYWYRQILGQKVEFLVSFYNNEISEKSEIFDDQFSVERPDGSNFTLKIRSTKLEDSAMYFCASRGGRGANSPLHFGNGTRLTVT.

This clone was found a few times. The chain is built from TRBV7-2 and TRBJ2-7, with D unclear. Germline V lookup: CDR1 SGHTA, CDR2 FQGNSA. This CDR3 comprises 14 residues. V was shortened by 8 bases and J by 1 base, with 15 bases between the two germline ends. The CDR3 is CASARSRASYEQYF. DNA of the CDR3: TGTGCCAGCGCTAGATCTAGGGCTTCCTACGAGCAGTACTTC.

This clone occurred a few times. The V call is TRBV29-1, the J call TRBJ2-1; the match to TRBD2 covers 7 bases. CDR1 is SQVTM and CDR2 is ANQGSEA in the germline V gene. Trimming at V came to 1 base and at J to 3 bases, leaving 6 bases not matched to a gene. There are 15 residues in the CDR3. Here the CDR3 DNA reads TGCAGCGTTGAAGGGCGGCGGGGGAGCTACAATGAGCAGTTCTTC. Encoded protein: CSVEGRRGSYNEQFF.

This clone was counted once. The chain couples TRBV29-1 to TRBJ1-5; tentatively, D is TRBD1 (5 bases). The CDR3 consists of 14 residues. Germline-derived CDR1 and CDR2 are SQVTM and ANQGSEA. The V gene lost 5 bases and the J gene lost 4 bases, with 15 bases spanning the gap. The CDR3 here is CSVLAGAGNQPQHF. Written as DNA, the CDR3 is TGCAGCGTTCTTGCCGGGGCTGGTAATCAGCCCCAGCATTTT.

The J gene is TRBJ1-5, the V gene TRBV6-1, with D possibly matching TRBD1 (5 bases). CDR3 length equals 15 residues. Trimming cost V 8 bases and J 5 bases, with 19 bases left between them. The germline gives CDR1 MNHNS, CDR2 SASEGT. CDR3 amino acids: CASRPGGLGDQPQHF. CDR3 DNA: TGTGCCAGCCGACCCGGGGGTCTAGGGGATCAGCCCCAGCATTTT.

V usage is TRBV6-1 and J usage is TRBJ2-7; possibly TRBD1 or TRBD2 for D (5 bases each). V lost 4 bases and J 3 bases, leaving 13 bases between the germline ends. CDR3 length: 14 amino acids. Germline CDR1 is MNHNS and CDR2 is SASEGT. The CDR3 nucleotides read TGTGCCAGCAGTGCCGGGACCCAAGGCTACGAGCAGTACTTC. Amino acids: CASSAGTQGYEQYF.

The V call is TRBV5-1, the J call TRBJ1-2, with D possibly matching TRBD1 (5 bases). The ends were cut back, 0 bases at V and 3 bases at J, with 12 bases in the middle. Germline CDR1 and CDR2: SGHRS and YFSETQ. CDR3 length: 15 amino acids. The DNA for the CDR3 is TGCGCCAGCAGCTTGGTAAGGGGAGGCGACTATGGCTACACCTTC. This codes for CASSLVRGGDYGYTF.

The chain employs TRBV7-8 and TRBJ2-3, with 7 bases that match TRBD2. This CDR3 contains 16 residues. After removal of 1 base from V and 4 bases from J, the junction contained 8 bases not matched to a gene. From germline, CDR1 is SGHVS and CDR2 FQNEAQ. CDR3 sequence (DNA): TGTGCCAGCAGCTTAGGGTTACTAGCGCAGCCAGATACGCAGTATTTT. This sequence encodes CASSLGLLAQPDTQYF.

This clone was seen only a few times. V and J are TRBV30 and TRBJ1-2; a weak D match, TRBD1 (5 bases). Germline V gives CDR1 GTSNPN, CDR2 SVGIG (reference sequence). V lost 4 bases and J 7 bases, leaving 13 bases between the germline ends. The CDR3 extends over 12 amino acids. The chain's CDR3 is CAWIGGKFGYTF. CDR3 nucleotides: TGTGCCTGGATCGGGGGGAAGTTTGGCTACACCTTC.

V and J are TRBV18 and TRBJ2-7; D is ambiguous. V dropped 6 bases and J dropped 6 bases, with 18 bases sitting between them. The CDR3 sequence is 14 residues long. CDR1 is KGHSH and CDR2 is LQKENI in the germline V gene. CDR3: CASSPTGQAGEQYF. Here the CDR3 DNA reads TGTGCCAGCTCCCCCACCGGGCAGGCCGGCGAGCAGTACTTC. Full variable domain (outside the CDR3, taken from reference TRBV18 and TRBJ2-7): NAGVMQNPRHLVRRRGQEARLRCSPMKGHSHVYWYRQLPEEGLKFMVYLQKENIIDESGMPKERFSAEFPKEGPSILRIQQVVRGDSAAYFCASSPTGQAGEQYFGPGTRLTVT.

The V gene is TRBV29-1, the J gene TRBJ1-2; 10 bases match TRBD1. CDR3 length: 15 residues. Germline CDR1 SQVTM, CDR2 ANQGSEA. The J segment lost 2 bases and the V segment lost 5 bases, leaving 8 bases of the junction unmatched. CDR3 residues: CSVSPWDRGNYGYTF. The CDR3, as DNA: TGCAGCGTTTCCCCGTGGGACAGGGGCAACTATGGCTACACCTTC. The whole variable domain, remainder taken from reference TRBV29-1 and TRBJ1-2, is SAVISQKPSRDICQRGTSLTIQCQVDSQVTMMFWYRQQPGQSLTLIATANQGSEATYESGFVIDKFPISRPNLTFSTLTVSNMSPEDSSIYLCSVSPWDRGNYGYTFGSGTRLTVV.

Of note for this clone: The sample carries other DNA sequences with the same CDR3. The chain combines TRBV30 with TRBJ1-5; possible D gene TRBD1, 5 bases. CDR3 size: 14 residues. V lost 0 bases and J 4 bases, leaving 10 bases between the germline ends. Germline CDR1 is GTSNPN and CDR2 is SVGIG (reference sequence). Here the CDR3 DNA reads TGTGCCTGGAGTGTACCTGGGGGGAATCAGCCCCAGCATTTT. Translation gives CAWSVPGGNQPQHF.

The chain employs TRBV30 and TRBJ2-2, with D unresolved. CDR3 size: 14 residues. V lost 8 bases and J lost 4, with 17 bases in between. Germline CDR1 and CDR2: GTSNPN and SVGIG (reference sequence). The CDR3 loop is CARASVGRTGELFF. CDR3 coding DNA: TGTGCCCGGGCCAGCGTAGGGCGCACCGGGGAGCTGTTTTTT.

V usage is TRBV4-2 and J usage is TRBJ2-5; D is unclear. V gave up 0 bases and J gave up 3 bases, with 11 bases separating them. CDR3 size: 15 residues. The germline V gene has CDR1 LGHNA and CDR2 YNFKEQ. CDR3 sequence (DNA): TGTGCCAGCAGCCAAGATCATCAGTCGGAAGAGACCCAGTACTTC. The encoded protein is CASSQDHQSEETQYF.

V usage is TRBV7-9 and J usage is TRBJ1-2; D remains ambiguous. This CDR3 has 13 amino acids. The germline V and J ends were trimmed by 7 bases and 8 bases, with 17 bases remaining between them. Germline CDR1 is SEHNR and CDR2 is FQNEAQ (reference sequence). This CDR3 reads CASTPNGETGYTF. CDR3 sequence (DNA): TGTGCCAGCACCCCGAACGGGGAGACGGGCTACACCTTC. Full variable domain (outside the CDR3, taken from reference TRBV7-9 and TRBJ1-2): DTGVSQNPRHKITKRGQNVTFRCDPISEHNRLYWYRQTLGQGPEFLTYFQNEAQLEKSRLLSDRFSAERPKGSFSTLEIQRTEQGDSAMYLCASTPNGETGYTFGSGTRLTVV.